This T cell receptor (beta chain) came from a study of T cell clonotyping in hematopoietic cell transplantation. About the research overall: Recipients' pretransplant samples followed cytoreduction.

The protocol was immunoSEQ multiplex PCR, while the TCRdb copy is restricted to in-frame clones and leaves out a portion. The sample has about 36,000 clones, 85% to 95% seen once. Time point: recipient sample about 28 days before transplant, after cytoreduction. Germline CDR1 is SGHTA and CDR2 is FQGNSA. The CDR3 sequence is 14 residues long. V was shortened by 6 bases and J by 3 bases, with 9 bases between the two germline ends. The chain uses TRBV7-2 and TRBJ1-6; D gene unclear. This specimen was peripheral blood mononuclear cells, taken before stem cell transplant. The receptor's source is a man aged 40-49 years with chronic myeloid leukemia. Some clones in this sample may be carry-over from other donors' samples. CDR3 residues: CASRDASYNSPLHF. The CDR3 nucleotides read TGTGCCAGCAGGGACGCGAGCTATAATTCACCCCTCCACTTT.